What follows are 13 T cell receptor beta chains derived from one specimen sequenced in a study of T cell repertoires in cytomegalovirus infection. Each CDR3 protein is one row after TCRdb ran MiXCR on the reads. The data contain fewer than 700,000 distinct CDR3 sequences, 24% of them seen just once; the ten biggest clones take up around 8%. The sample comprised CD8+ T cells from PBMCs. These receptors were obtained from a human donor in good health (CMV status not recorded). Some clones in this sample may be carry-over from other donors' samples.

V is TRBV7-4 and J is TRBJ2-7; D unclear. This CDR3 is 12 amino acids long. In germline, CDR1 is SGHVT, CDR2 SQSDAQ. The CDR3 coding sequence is TGTGCCAGCAGCAGGGATGCGGACGAGCAGTGCGTC. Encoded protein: CASSRDADEQCV.

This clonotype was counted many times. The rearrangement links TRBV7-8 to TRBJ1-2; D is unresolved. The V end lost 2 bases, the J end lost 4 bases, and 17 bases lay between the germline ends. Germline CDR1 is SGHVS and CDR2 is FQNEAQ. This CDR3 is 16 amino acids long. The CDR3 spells CASSLLVHISTYGYTF. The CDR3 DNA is TGTGCCAGCAGCTTATTAGTGCACATCTCAACCTATGGCTACACCTTC.

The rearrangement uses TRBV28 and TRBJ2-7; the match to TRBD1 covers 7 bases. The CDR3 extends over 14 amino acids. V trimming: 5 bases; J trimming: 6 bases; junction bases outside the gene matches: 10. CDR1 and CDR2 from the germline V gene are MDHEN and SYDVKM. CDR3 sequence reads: CASSPDRLIFEQYV. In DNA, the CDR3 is TGTGCCAGCAGTCCGGACAGGCTTATCTTCGAGCAGTACGTC.

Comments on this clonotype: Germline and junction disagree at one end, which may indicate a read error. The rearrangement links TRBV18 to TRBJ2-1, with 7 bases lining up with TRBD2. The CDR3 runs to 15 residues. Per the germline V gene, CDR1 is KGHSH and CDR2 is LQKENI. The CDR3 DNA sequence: TGTGCCAGCTCACCCCTAGCGGCGGCCTACGATGAGCAGTTCTTC. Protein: CASSPLAAAYDEQFF.

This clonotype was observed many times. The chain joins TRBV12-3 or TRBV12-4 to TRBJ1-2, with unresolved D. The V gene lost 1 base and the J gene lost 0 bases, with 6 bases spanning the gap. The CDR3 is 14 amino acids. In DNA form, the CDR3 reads TGTGCCAGCAGTTTAGGGGCACCTAACTATGGCTACACCTTC. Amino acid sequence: CASSLGAPNYGYTF.

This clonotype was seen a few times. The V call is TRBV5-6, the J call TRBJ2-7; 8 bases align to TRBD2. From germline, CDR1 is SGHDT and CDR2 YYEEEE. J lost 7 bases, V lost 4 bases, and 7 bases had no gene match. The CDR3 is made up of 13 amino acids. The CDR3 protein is CASSPSPGGEQYV. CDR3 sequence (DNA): TGTGCCAGCAGCCCCTCCCCGGGGGGGGAGCAGTACGTC.

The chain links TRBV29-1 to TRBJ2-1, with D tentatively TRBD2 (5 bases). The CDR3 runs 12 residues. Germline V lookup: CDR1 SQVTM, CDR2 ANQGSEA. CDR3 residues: CCGTAVGNEQFF. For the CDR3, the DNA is TGCTGCGGTACAGCGGTTGGCAATGAGCAGTTCTTC.

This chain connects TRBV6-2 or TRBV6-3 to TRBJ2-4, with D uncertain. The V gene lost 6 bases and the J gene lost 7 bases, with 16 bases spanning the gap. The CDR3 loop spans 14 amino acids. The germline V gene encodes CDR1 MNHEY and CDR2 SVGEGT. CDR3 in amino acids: CASSYTIQKNIQYF. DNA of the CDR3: TGTGCCAGCAGCTACACGATACAGAAGAACATTCAGTACTTC.

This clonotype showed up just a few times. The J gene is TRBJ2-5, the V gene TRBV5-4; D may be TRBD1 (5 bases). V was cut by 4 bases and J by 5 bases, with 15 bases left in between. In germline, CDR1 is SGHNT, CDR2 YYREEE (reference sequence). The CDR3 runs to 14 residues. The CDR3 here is CASSPMAGLETQYF. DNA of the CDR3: TGTGCCAGCAGCCCCATGGCAGGGTTGGAGACCCAGTACTTC.

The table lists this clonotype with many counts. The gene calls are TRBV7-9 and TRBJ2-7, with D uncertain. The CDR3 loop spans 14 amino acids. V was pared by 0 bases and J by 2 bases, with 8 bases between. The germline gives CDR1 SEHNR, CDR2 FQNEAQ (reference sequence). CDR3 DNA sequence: TGTGCCAGCAGCTTAGCCCCTGAAGCCTACGAGCAGTACTTC. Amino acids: CASSLAPEAYEQYF.

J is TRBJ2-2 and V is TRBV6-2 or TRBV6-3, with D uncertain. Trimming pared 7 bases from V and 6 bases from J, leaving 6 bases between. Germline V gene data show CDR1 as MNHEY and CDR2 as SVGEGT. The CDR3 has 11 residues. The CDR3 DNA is TGTGCCAGCACCCCCTCCGGGGAGCTGTTTTTT. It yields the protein CASTPSGELFF.

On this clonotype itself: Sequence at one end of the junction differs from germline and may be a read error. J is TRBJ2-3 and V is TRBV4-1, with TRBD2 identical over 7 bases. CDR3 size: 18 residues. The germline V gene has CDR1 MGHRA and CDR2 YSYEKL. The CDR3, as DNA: TGTGCCAGCAGCCAAAACCGGACGGGGGGACCGAGCACAGATACGCAGTATTTT. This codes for CASSQNRTGGPSTDTQYF.

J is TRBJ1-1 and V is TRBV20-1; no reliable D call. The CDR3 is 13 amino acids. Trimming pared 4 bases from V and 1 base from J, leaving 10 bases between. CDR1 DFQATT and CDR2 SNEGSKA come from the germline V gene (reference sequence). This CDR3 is CSAIEAGNTEAFF. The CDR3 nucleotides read TGCAGTGCTATAGAAGCAGGGAACACTGAAGCTTTCTTT.